Shown below are 16 T cell receptor beta chains from a single sample sequenced in a study of blood T cell repertoires in COVID-19 (dated by TCRdb to 2020 to 2021). Receptors were amplified or captured by the immunoSEQ multiplex PCR assay. TCRdb retrieved this table from immuneACCESS and kept in-frame rearrangements only. Not all clones are present; in checked studies, unresolved V genes account for under half, and no reason is known for the remainder. This sample holds some 120,000 clones; around 85% were observed only once. Around 4.5% of the sample rests with the top ten. The sequenced sample was peripheral blood. The receptors here all came from a human donor in a cohort sampled during active COVID-19.

The chain is built from TRBV25-1 and TRBJ1-5, with D unresolved. V lost 4 bases and J 5 bases, leaving 12 bases between the germline ends. The CDR3 spans 14 residues. The germline CDR1 and CDR2 sequences are MGHDK and SYGVNS. CDR3 bases: TGTGCCAGCAGTGTAAAGAACAGCTATCAGCCCCAGCATTTT. Encoded protein: CASSVKNSYQPQHF.

The chain employs TRBV19 and TRBJ1-1, with a weak D call TRBD1 (6 bases). The CDR3 is 13 residues long. CDR1 is LNHDA, CDR2 SQIVND, per germline (reference sequence). V was shortened by 3 bases and J by 5 bases, with 10 bases between the two germline ends. CDR3 residues: CASSMLRGTEAFF. The CDR3 nucleotides read TGTGCCAGTAGTATGCTCAGGGGAACTGAAGCTTTCTTT.

This clone was seen just once. The chain uses TRBV5-5 and TRBJ1-6; 8 bases are shared with TRBD1. The CDR3 consists of 17 residues. Per the germline V gene, CDR1 is SGHKS and CDR2 is YYEKEE (reference sequence). The junction had 11 bases not matched to a gene; V was cut back by 2 bases and J by 7 bases. This chain's CDR3 is CASSFGTGGVGNSPLHF. CDR3 bases: TGTGCCAGCAGCTTCGGGACAGGAGGAGTGGGCAATTCACCCCTCCACTTT.

The chain joins TRBV19 to TRBJ1-2, with D perhaps matching TRBD1 (5 bases). CDR1 is LNHDA, CDR2 SQIVND, per germline (reference sequence). V dropped 9 bases and J dropped 4 bases, with 15 bases sitting between them. The CDR3 is 13 residues long. CDR3 sequence (DNA): TGTGCCAGCCACAGACAGATCGGCTATGGCTACACCTTC. Translating it yields CASHRQIGYGYTF.

This sequence joins TRBV9 and TRBJ2-5; perhaps TRBD1 as D (6 bases). Germline V lookup: CDR1 SGDLS, CDR2 YYNGEE. V was clipped by 0 bases and J by 4 bases, with 13 bases between them. CDR3 length equals 15 residues. In DNA form, the CDR3 reads TGTGCCAGCAGCGTAGGGAGGACAGTTGGAGAGACCCAGTACTTC. This translates into CASSVGRTVGETQYF.

As to this clone: At one boundary the junction diverges from the germline segment, which might be a read error. The chain carries TRBV4-3 and TRBJ1-2, with D perhaps matching TRBD1 (5 bases). The CDR3 length is 15 residues. Germline V gene lookup returns CDR1 LGHNA and CDR2 YSLEER. CDR3 DNA sequence: TGCGCCAGCAGACAAGATGCCAGGGTTAACTATGGCTACACCTTC. The encoded protein is CASRQDARVNYGYTF.

This chain joins TRBV11-2 and TRBJ1-1; TRBD1 might be the D (6 bases). Trimming pared 1 base from V and 1 base from J, leaving 13 bases between. The CDR3 spans 16 residues. CDR1 and CDR2 (germline): SGHAT, FQNNGV. The CDR3 loop reads CASSLVSGGPNTEAFF. The CDR3 nucleotides are TGTGCCAGCAGCTTAGTCTCGGGGGGGCCGAACACTGAAGCTTTCTTT.

The V and J genes are TRBV24-1 and TRBJ1-5, with D possibly TRBD1 on 5 matching bases. V shed 2 bases and J shed 4 bases, with 8 bases lying between them. The CDR3 spans 14 residues. Germline V CDR1 and CDR2: KGHDR, SFDVKD. Here the CDR3 DNA reads TGTGCCACCAGTGATTCGGACACAAATCAGCCCCAGCATTTT. It codes for CATSDSDTNQPQHF.

This clone was seen only a few times. This chain uses TRBV7-6 with TRBJ2-7; tentative D call: TRBD2 (5 bases). Germline CDR1 and CDR2: SGHVS and FNYEAQ. The CDR3 covers 15 residues. V was shortened by 5 bases and J by 3 bases, with 17 bases between the two germline ends. The CDR3 protein is CASSPEGGEYYEQYF. The CDR3 DNA reads TGTGCCAGCAGCCCCGAGGGTGGGGAATACTACGAGCAGTACTTC.

This sequence joins TRBV27 and TRBJ2-5; 9 nucleotides align to TRBD2. The trim removed 2 bases at V and 2 bases at J, leaving 3 bases unmatched. Germline V gene lookup returns CDR1 MNHEY and CDR2 SMNVEV (reference sequence). CDR3 length equals 15 residues. The CDR3 DNA follows: TGTGCCAGCAGTTTACTAGCGGGGACGCAAGAGACCCAGTACTTC. This codes for CASSLLAGTQETQYF.

The V call is TRBV10-3, the J call TRBJ2-2, with 7 bases that match TRBD2. The CDR3 spans 14 residues. Germline CDR1 and CDR2: ENHRY and SYGVKD. Losses at the gene ends were 10 bases for V and 4 bases for J; bases not matched to a gene: 9. CDR3 bases: TGTGCCACCAAGCGGGGTCCGGGCACCGGGGAGCTGTTTTTT. Translating it yields CATKRGPGTGELFF.

The chain is built from TRBV19 and TRBJ1-6; 10 bases line up with TRBD1. Germline CDR1 is LNHDA and CDR2 is SQIVND (reference sequence). Trimming at V came to 3 bases and at J to 11 bases, leaving 13 bases not matched to a gene. The CDR3 sequence is 17 residues long. CDR3 DNA: TGTGCCAGTAGTATCCTGGGGGGACAGGGGCAATTGGCACCCCTCCACTTT. This sequence encodes CASSILGGQGQLAPLHF.

This clone was detected once. This chain links TRBV28 with TRBJ2-5, with 15 bases identical to TRBD2. Per the germline V gene, CDR1 is MDHEN and CDR2 is SYDVKM. Trimming removed 6 bases from V and 0 bases from J; junction bases left unmatched: 8. This CDR3 has 18 residues. CDR3 amino acids: CASSSWTSGREYQETQYF. As DNA, the CDR3 is TGTGCCAGCAGCTCCTGGACTAGCGGGAGGGAGTACCAAGAGACCCAGTACTTC.

The CDR3: CASSLAGRGADTGELFF. CDR3 bases: TGTGCCAGCAGCTTAGCCGGGAGGGGTGCCGACACCGGGGAGCTGTTTTTT. This chain uses TRBV7-9 with TRBJ2-2, with 8 bases fitting TRBD2. This CDR3 has 17 amino acids. Germline V gene sequence: CDR1 SEHNR, CDR2 FQNEAQ (reference sequence). With V trimmed by 0 bases and J by 3 bases, 6 bases remained unmatched.

The J gene is TRBJ1-4, the V gene TRBV5-1, with 9 bases that match TRBD1. The CDR3 loop spans 17 amino acids. The V gene end was trimmed by 4 bases and the J gene end by 2 bases; junction bases not matched to a gene: 9. Per germline, CDR1 SGHRS and CDR2 YFSETQ. CDR3 in DNA: TGCGCCAGCAGCATCGGACAGGGGCCCGGCACTAATGAAAAACTGTTTTTT. Protein sequence: CASSIGQGPGTNEKLFF. Using reference TRBV5-1 and TRBJ1-4 for the parts outside the CDR3, the full variable domain is KAGVTQTPRYLIKTRGQQVTLSCSPISGHRSVSWYQQTPGQGLQFLFEYFSETQRNKGNFPGRFSGRQFSNSRSEMNVSTLELGDSALYLCASSIGQGPGTNEKLFFGSGTQLSVL.

The CDR3 coding sequence is TGTGCCACCTGGGCCCCGGGACAGCGATCAAACACCATATATTTT. Translation: CATWAPGQRSNTIYF. The chain joins TRBV28 to TRBJ1-3, with 7 bases fitting TRBD1. Trimming cost V 10 bases and J 6 bases; bases outside gene matches: 15. This CDR3 is 15 amino acids long. The germline V gene encodes CDR1 MDHEN and CDR2 SYDVKM.